Listed below are T cell receptor beta chains from one sample, sequenced in a study of control samples from healthy donors and cancer patients. Repertoires were generated with immunoSEQ multiplex PCR, while TCRdb's copy carries only in-frame clones and drops some. The sample consists of about 130,000 clones, around 94% of them appearing once. Sequencing was done on a sample of PBMCs. These TCRs come from a man aged 55 to 70 with colorectal cancer. The CDR3 runs from the conserved cysteine through the conserved F or W. Fields, in order: D gene, clone size, V gene, J gene, CDR3 protein, CDR3 DNA. A D gene is named only where the DNA matches it firmly. A row's size may be missing; if present it is once, few, many or a size class.

d_gene: .
abundance: .
v_gene: TRBV5-1
j_gene: TRBJ1-1
CDR3aa: CASSLAATGNTEAFF
CDR3nt: TGCGCCAGCAGCTTGGCCGCGACAGGGAACACTGAAGCTTTCTTT

d_gene: .
abundance: .
v_gene: TRBV3-1/TRBV3-2
j_gene: TRBJ2-3
CDR3aa: CASSQGYTQYF
CDR3nt: TGTGCCAGCAGCCAAGGGTATACGCAGTATTTT

d_gene: .
abundance: .
v_gene: TRBV5-1
j_gene: TRBJ1-4
CDR3aa: CASSLGSTNEKLFF
CDR3nt: TGCGCCAGCAGCTTGGGATCAACTAATGAAAAACTGTTTTTT

d_gene: TRBD2
abundance: .
v_gene: TRBV5-1
j_gene: TRBJ2-3
CDR3aa: CASSLEGLGFGTDTQYF
CDR3nt: TGCGCCAGCAGCTTGGAGGGACTAGGGTTTGGCACAGATACGCAGTATTTT

d_gene: TRBD1
abundance: .
v_gene: TRBV5-6
j_gene: TRBJ2-7
CDR3aa: CASSCTRTGEYEQYF
CDR3nt: TGTGCCAGCAGCTGCACTCGGACAGGGGAATACGAGCAGTACTTC

d_gene: .
abundance: .
v_gene: TRBV7-8
j_gene: TRBJ1-4
CDR3aa: CASSSRSNEKLFF
CDR3nt: TGTGCCAGCAGCTCCCGATCTAATGAAAAACTGTTTTTT

d_gene: .
abundance: .
v_gene: TRBV19
j_gene: TRBJ1-1
CDR3aa: CASVGTSLNTEAFF
CDR3nt: TGTGCCAGCGTCGGGACAAGTTTGAACACTGAAGCTTTCTTT

d_gene: TRBD1
abundance: once
v_gene: TRBV19
j_gene: TRBJ1-3
CDR3aa: CASSKDRGPSGNTIYF
CDR3nt: TGTGCCAGTAGTAAGGACAGGGGGCCTTCGGGAAACACCATATATTTT

d_gene: .
abundance: .
v_gene: TRBV9
j_gene: TRBJ2-3
CDR3aa: CASSVEQTTDTQYF
CDR3nt: TGTGCCAGCAGCGTAGAACAGACCACAGATACGCAGTATTTT

d_gene: .
abundance: .
v_gene: TRBV19
j_gene: TRBJ2-2
CDR3aa: CASSMGGGTGELFF
CDR3nt: TGTGCCAGTAGTATGGGGGGTGGCACCGGGGAGCTGTTTTTT

d_gene: .
abundance: .
v_gene: TRBV24-1
j_gene: TRBJ1-2
CDR3aa: CATSRTNYGYTF
CDR3nt: TGTGCCACCAGTAGAACTAACTATGGCTACACCTTC

d_gene: .
abundance: .
v_gene: TRBV30
j_gene: TRBJ1-2
CDR3aa: CAWSVQGYYGYTF
CDR3nt: TGTGCCTGGAGTGTGCAGGGCTACTATGGCTACACCTTC

d_gene: TRBD1
abundance: .
v_gene: TRBV27
j_gene: TRBJ1-2
CDR3aa: CASSAAGTGPYGYTF
CDR3nt: TGTGCCAGCAGTGCCGCCGGGACAGGGCCCTATGGCTACACCTTC

d_gene: TRBD1
abundance: .
v_gene: TRBV10-3
j_gene: TRBJ1-1
CDR3aa: CAISASDRENTEAFF
CDR3nt: TGTGCCATCAGTGCTTCGGACAGGGAGAACACTGAAGCTTTCTTT

d_gene: .
abundance: .
v_gene: TRBV5-6
j_gene: TRBJ1-1
CDR3aa: CASSLGQANTEAFF
CDR3nt: TGTGCCAGCAGCTTGGGGCAGGCCAACACTGAAGCTTTCTTT

d_gene: .
abundance: .
v_gene: TRBV27
j_gene: TRBJ2-2
CDR3aa: CASSSFGNTGELFF
CDR3nt: TGTGCCAGCAGTTCGTTCGGGAACACCGGGGAGCTGTTTTTT

d_gene: TRBD1
abundance: .
v_gene: TRBV19
j_gene: TRBJ2-3
CDR3aa: CASSIGTGGDTDTQYF
CDR3nt: TGTGCCAGTAGTATTGGGACAGGAGGGGACACAGATACGCAGTATTTT

d_gene: TRBD1
abundance: .
v_gene: TRBV5-1
j_gene: TRBJ1-1
CDR3aa: CASRLKTGGRTEAFF
CDR3nt: TGCGCCAGCAGATTAAAGACAGGGGGTCGCACTGAAGCTTTCTTT

d_gene: TRBD2
abundance: .
v_gene: TRBV29-1
j_gene: TRBJ2-7
CDR3aa: CSVEGRVRSGGYEQYF
CDR3nt: TGCAGCGTTGAAGGAAGGGTCCGGTCGGGGGGCTACGAGCAGTACTTC

d_gene: .
abundance: .
v_gene: TRBV19
j_gene: TRBJ1-2
CDR3aa: CASSYTGPNYGYTF
CDR3nt: TGTGCCAGTAGTTACACCGGTCCTAACTATGGCTACACCTTC

d_gene: .
abundance: .
v_gene: TRBV30
j_gene: TRBJ1-4
CDR3aa: CAWSVRSATNEKLFF
CDR3nt: TGTGCCTGGAGTGTACGGTCGGCAACTAATGAAAAACTGTTTTTT

d_gene: .
abundance: .
v_gene: TRBV5-1
j_gene: TRBJ2-3
CDR3aa: CASSPQVTSTDTQYF
CDR3nt: TGCGCCAGCAGCCCACAGGTCACTAGCACAGATACGCAGTATTTT

d_gene: TRBD1
abundance: .
v_gene: TRBV4-1
j_gene: TRBJ1-1
CDR3aa: CASSQDTGGNTEAFF
CDR3nt: TGCGCCAGCAGCCAAGACACAGGGGGGAACACTGAAGCTTTCTTT

d_gene: .
abundance: .
v_gene: TRBV7-2
j_gene: TRBJ2-1
CDR3aa: CASSSSPDEQFF
CDR3nt: TGTGCCAGCAGCTCCTCCCCGGATGAGCAGTTCTTC

d_gene: .
abundance: once
v_gene: TRBV5-1
j_gene: TRBJ1-1
CDR3aa: CASSLMTETEAFF
CDR3nt: TGCGCCAGCAGCTTGATGACGGAAACTGAAGCTTTCTTT

d_gene: .
abundance: .
v_gene: TRBV6-5
j_gene: TRBJ1-1
CDR3aa: CASNRQKGTEAFF
CDR3nt: TGTGCCAGCAACCGACAGAAGGGGACTGAAGCTTTCTTT

d_gene: .
abundance: .
v_gene: TRBV30
j_gene: TRBJ1-4
CDR3aa: CAWSSQGSEKLFF
CDR3nt: TGTGCCTGGAGTAGTCAAGGGAGCGAAAAACTGTTTTTT

d_gene: .
abundance: .
v_gene: TRBV5-1
j_gene: TRBJ2-6
CDR3aa: CASSLGGFSGANVLTF
CDR3nt: TGCGCCAGCAGCTTGGGAGGGTTCTCTGGGGCCAACGTCCTGACTTTC

d_gene: .
abundance: .
v_gene: TRBV7-2
j_gene: TRBJ2-7
CDR3aa: CASSLAGGADEQYF
CDR3nt: TGTGCCAGCAGCTTAGCGGGGGGCGCGGACGAGCAGTACTTC

d_gene: .
abundance: .
v_gene: TRBV10-1
j_gene: TRBJ2-4
CDR3aa: CASSDGGISKNIQYF
CDR3nt: TGCGCCAGCAGTGATGGTGGAATCTCCAAAAACATTCAGTACTTC

d_gene: .
abundance: once
v_gene: TRBV11-1
j_gene: TRBJ1-1
CDR3aa: CASSSQSEPGTEAFF
CDR3nt: TGTGCCAGCAGCTCCCAATCGGAACCTGGAACTGAAGCTTTCTTT

d_gene: TRBD1
abundance: .
v_gene: TRBV19
j_gene: TRBJ1-1
CDR3aa: CASIGQGFNTEAFF
CDR3nt: TGTGCCAGTATCGGACAGGGTTTTAACACTGAAGCTTTCTTT

d_gene: .
abundance: .
v_gene: TRBV25-1
j_gene: TRBJ1-2
CDR3aa: CASSESGDTYGYTF
CDR3nt: TGTGCCAGCAGTGAATCGGGGGACACCTATGGCTACACCTTC

d_gene: .
abundance: .
v_gene: TRBV9
j_gene: TRBJ2-5
CDR3aa: CASSVAGHPQETQYF
CDR3nt: TGTGCCAGCAGCGTAGCAGGGCACCCCCAAGAGACCCAGTACTTC

d_gene: TRBD1
abundance: .
v_gene: TRBV4-1
j_gene: TRBJ1-1
CDR3aa: CASSQIDRGGRTEAFF
CDR3nt: TGCGCCAGCAGCCAAATCGACAGGGGCGGTAGAACTGAAGCTTTCTTT

d_gene: .
abundance: .
v_gene: TRBV7-2
j_gene: TRBJ1-5
CDR3aa: CASSSNPGPNQPQHF
CDR3nt: TGTGCCAGCAGCTCGAATCCGGGACCCAATCAGCCCCAGCATTTT

d_gene: TRBD1
abundance: .
v_gene: TRBV29-1
j_gene: TRBJ1-1
CDR3aa: CSGSQGRATEAFF
CDR3nt: TGCAGCGGTTCACAGGGGCGGGCCACTGAAGCTTTCTTT

d_gene: TRBD2
abundance: .
v_gene: TRBV5-1
j_gene: TRBJ2-3
CDR3aa: CASSLGSGGASTDTQYF
CDR3nt: TGCGCCAGCAGCTTAGGTAGCGGGGGGGCTAGCACAGATACGCAGTATTTT

d_gene: .
abundance: .
v_gene: TRBV19
j_gene: TRBJ1-4
CDR3aa: CASLARGGNEKLFF
CDR3nt: TGTGCCAGTCTAGCCCGGGGGGGCAACGAAAAACTGTTTTTT

d_gene: TRBD2
abundance: .
v_gene: TRBV7-9
j_gene: TRBJ2-5
CDR3aa: CASSQTTGGGPGETQYF
CDR3nt: TGTGCCAGCAGCCAGACGACGGGCGGGGGGCCCGGGGAGACCCAGTACTTC